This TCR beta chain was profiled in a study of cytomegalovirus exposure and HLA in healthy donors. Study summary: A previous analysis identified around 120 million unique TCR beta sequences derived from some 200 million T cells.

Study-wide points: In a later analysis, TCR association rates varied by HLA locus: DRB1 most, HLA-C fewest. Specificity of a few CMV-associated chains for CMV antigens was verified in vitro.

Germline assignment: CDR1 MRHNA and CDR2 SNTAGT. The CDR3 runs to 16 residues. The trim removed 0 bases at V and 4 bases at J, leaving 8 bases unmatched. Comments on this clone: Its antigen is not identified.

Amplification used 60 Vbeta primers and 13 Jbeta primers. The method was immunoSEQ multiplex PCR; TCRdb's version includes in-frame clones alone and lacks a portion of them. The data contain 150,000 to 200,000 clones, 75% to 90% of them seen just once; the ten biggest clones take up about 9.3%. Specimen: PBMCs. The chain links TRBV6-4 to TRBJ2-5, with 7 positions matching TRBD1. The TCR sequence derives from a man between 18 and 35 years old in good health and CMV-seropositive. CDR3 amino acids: CASSDSKGALGETQYF. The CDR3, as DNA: TGTGCCAGCAGTGACTCGAAGGGGGCGTTGGGAGAGACCCAGTACTTC.